Shown below are 26 T cell receptor beta chains from a single sample sequenced in a study of early T cells in non-severe SARS-CoV-2 infection. Using its own MiXCR run on the 5' RACE reads, TCRdb lists one record per CDR3 protein. The table shows 50,000 to 65,000 distinct CDR3 sequences, with less than 15% occurring only once. The specimen sequenced was whole blood. These receptors came from an adult who was a healthcare worker with PCR-confirmed SARS-CoV-2 infection or an uninfected control (not recorded which).

This chain joins TRBV7-3 and TRBJ2-3; possibly TRBD2 for D (6 bases). The V and J ends lost 4 bases and 3 bases respectively, with 8 bases between them. Germline values: CDR1 SGHTA, CDR2 FQGTGA. The CDR3 extends over 13 amino acids. The CDR3 here is CASSSGTTDTQYF. In nucleotides, the CDR3 is TGTGCCAGCAGCTCCGGGACTACAGATACGCAGTATTTT.

The rearrangement uses TRBV11-2 and TRBJ1-6, with TRBD1 identical over 7 bases. CDR1 and CDR2 from the germline V gene are SGHAT and FQNNGV. With V trimmed by 1 base and J by 7 bases, 10 bases remained unmatched. The CDR3 consists of 17 residues. The DNA for the CDR3 is TGTGCCAGCAGCTTAGTGAGTAGTCAGGGGGAGAATTCACCCCTCCACTTT. Protein sequence: CASSLVSSQGENSPLHF.

The V call is TRBV7-2, the J call TRBJ2-1; 7 nucleotides match TRBD1. CDR3 length: 15 residues. The germline gives CDR1 SGHTA, CDR2 FQGNSA. V was pared by 4 bases and J by 5 bases, with 8 bases of the junction left unmatched. The CDR3 spells CASSSGGPRHNEQFF. The DNA for the CDR3 is TGTGCCAGCAGCTCAGGGGGACCCAGGCACAATGAGCAGTTCTTC.

This clonotype turned up a few times. The rearrangement joins TRBV5-5 to TRBJ1-3; weak D call: TRBD1 (5 bases). V was shortened by 5 bases and J by 2 bases, with 14 bases between the two germline ends. The CDR3 totals 15 residues. Germline CDR1 and CDR2: SGHKS and YYEKEE (reference sequence). Here the CDR3 reads CASSPGLFTGNTIYF. CDR3 in DNA: TGTGCCAGCAGTCCAGGGTTATTTACTGGAAACACCATATATTTT.

V is TRBV4-3 and J is TRBJ2-7; D is unresolved. The germline V gene encodes CDR1 LGHNA and CDR2 YSLEER. The V end was cut by 0 bases, the J end by 3 bases, with 15 bases between. The CDR3 consists of 16 residues. The chain's CDR3 is CASSQELSASYYEQYF. The CDR3 bases are TGCGCCAGCAGCCAAGAATTATCGGCCAGTTACTACGAGCAGTACTTC.

This clonotype was recorded many times. The rearrangement uses TRBV12-3 or TRBV12-4 and TRBJ2-3; TRBD2 matches 11 bases. V lost 7 bases, J lost 5 bases, and 8 bases stayed unmatched. The CDR3 loop spans 15 amino acids. CDR3 loop: CASTRPGTSGDTQYF. The CDR3 DNA reads TGTGCCAGCACCCGTCCCGGGACTAGCGGAGATACGCAGTATTTT.

In this sample, this clonotype turned up many times. The chain has TRBV10-1 and TRBJ2-7, with 9 positions matching TRBD1. Germline V gene data show CDR1 as WNHNN and CDR2 as SYGVQD (reference sequence). The CDR3 has 14 amino acids. Unmatched junction bases numbered 10, after V lost 8 bases and J lost 5 bases. CDR3: CASRGDRDFDEQYF. As DNA, the CDR3 is TGCGCCAGCCGAGGGGACAGGGATTTTGACGAGCAGTACTTC.

V and J are TRBV4-3 and TRBJ2-3; TRBD1 is a possible D gene (5 bases). Trimming shortened V by 1 base and J by 2 bases, and 13 bases separated the two germline ends. The CDR3 runs 16 residues. Germline-derived CDR1 and CDR2 are LGHNA and YSLEER. In DNA form, the CDR3 reads TGCGCCAGCAGCCAAGCCTGGGGCAGGAACACAGATACGCAGTATTTT. Its translation: CASSQAWGRNTDTQYF.

The chain carries TRBV9 and TRBJ1-2, with 7 bases matching TRBD1. Germline assignment: CDR1 SGDLS and CDR2 YYNGEE. V shed 4 bases, J shed 4 bases, and the junction held 10 bases outside the gene matches. CDR3 size: 15 residues. CDR3 nucleotide sequence: TGTGCCAGCAGCAATAGCGGCAGGGGGGTCTATGGCTACACCTTC. As protein: CASSNSGRGVYGYTF.

In this sample, this clonotype turned up many times. The chain recombines TRBV20-1 with TRBJ2-7; either TRBD1 or TRBD2 may fit D (5 bases each). V shed 0 bases and J shed 6 bases, with 15 bases lying between them. Germline CDR1 and CDR2: DFQATT and SNEGSKA (reference sequence). This CDR3 has 14 residues. The DNA for the CDR3 is TGCAGTGCTAGAGATGGTGAGGGACGAGCCGAGCAGTACTTC. Translation: CSARDGEGRAEQYF.

This clonotype came up many times. This chain uses TRBV5-4 with TRBJ2-3; no definite D call. V gave up 10 bases and J gave up 4 bases, with 13 bases separating them. The CDR3 runs to 12 residues. CDR1 and CDR2 from the germline V gene are SGHNT and YYREEE (reference sequence). The CDR3 is CACSLWADTQYF. CDR3 nucleotides: TGTGCCTGTTCGTTATGGGCAGATACGCAGTATTTT. The whole variable domain, filled in from reference TRBV5-4 and TRBJ2-3, reads ETGVTQSPTHLIKTRGQQVTLRCSSQSGHNTVSWYQQALGQGPQFIFQYYREEENGRGNFPPRFSGLQFPNYSSELNVNALELDDSALYLCACSLWADTQYFGPGTRLTVL.

J is TRBJ2-2 and V is TRBV5-1; tentative D call: TRBD1 (5 bases). The CDR3 is 15 residues long. V was trimmed by 6 bases and J by 4 bases, leaving 16 bases between them. Germline CDR1 SGHRS, CDR2 YFSETQ. The CDR3 bases are TGCGCCAGCACCTCTTTCGACAGAATCACCGGGGAGCTGTTTTTT. Translation gives CASTSFDRITGELFF.

This clonotype occurred many times. The chain is built from TRBV7-9 and TRBJ1-3; 7 nucleotides align to TRBD1. The CDR3 has 15 amino acids. V dropped 5 bases and J dropped 0; count of bases not matched to a gene: 4. Germline V CDR1 and CDR2: SEHNR, FQNEAQ (reference sequence). The CDR3 DNA reads TGTGCCAGCAGCGCCCGACAGGGCTCTGGAAACACCATATATTTT. It specifies CASSARQGSGNTIYF.

The chain is built from TRBV11-2 and TRBJ2-7, with a tentative D call TRBD1 (6 bases). Trimming removed 6 bases from V and 3 bases from J, with 12 bases in between. CDR1 SGHAT and CDR2 FQNNGV come from the germline V gene. The CDR3 totals 13 residues. The CDR3 bases are TGTGCCAGCAGTCGACAGGAGGTCTACGAGCAGTACTTC. Its translation is CASSRQEVYEQYF. Filled out from reference TRBV11-2 and TRBJ2-7, the complete variable domain reads EAGVAQSPRYKIIEKRQSVAFWCNPISGHATLYWYQQILGQGPKLLIQFQNNGVVDDSQLPKDRFSAERLKGVDSTLKIQPAKLEDSAVYLCASSRQEVYEQYFGPGTRLTVT.

This clonotype was recorded a few times. V gene TRBV5-1 combines with J gene TRBJ2-1, with TRBD1 identical over 12 bases. The ends lost 4 bases at V and 8 bases at J; junction bases unmatched: 4. Germline-derived CDR1 and CDR2 are SGHRS and YFSETQ. The CDR3 is 14 amino acids. CDR3 region: CASSRGQGADEQFF. The CDR3, as DNA: TGCGCCAGCAGCAGGGGACAGGGGGCTGATGAGCAGTTCTTC.

This clonotype was counted between two and nine times. The gene calls are TRBV7-2 and TRBJ2-2; D gene uncertain. V was pared by 1 base and J by 0 bases, with 9 bases between. The CDR3 length is 16 residues. The germline V gene encodes CDR1 SGHTA and CDR2 FQGNSA. Written as DNA, the CDR3 is TGTGCCAGCAGCTTAGGGGGTCCGGCGAACACCGGGGAGCTGTTTTTT. This encodes CASSLGGPANTGELFF.

This clonotype was observed a few times. The chain combines TRBV7-2 with TRBJ2-7, with D perhaps TRBD2 (6 bases). V dropped 0 bases and J dropped 3 bases, with 9 bases sitting between them. Germline values: CDR1 SGHTA, CDR2 FQGNSA. This CDR3 region has 14 residues. CDR3 amino acids: CASSLAPDYYEQYF. The CDR3 DNA reads TGTGCCAGCAGCTTAGCCCCGGACTACTACGAGCAGTACTTC.

There are many counts of this clonotype. The gene calls are TRBV6-2 or TRBV6-3 and TRBJ2-2, with D perhaps TRBD1 (5 bases). CDR3 length: 17 residues. Per germline, CDR1 MNHEY and CDR2 SVGEGT. The V end lost 2 bases, the J end lost 2 bases, and 15 bases lay between the germline ends. Written as DNA, the CDR3 is TGTGCCAGCAGTTACACAGGCGCTTTCGGTAACACCGGGGAGCTGTTTTTT. Protein product: CASSYTGAFGNTGELFF.

Note on this clonotype: An end of the junction does not agree with germline; a read error may underlie this. The J gene is TRBJ1-3, the V gene TRBV30, with 7 bases that match TRBD1. This CDR3 has 13 residues. Germline CDR1 GTSNPN, CDR2 SVGIG (reference sequence). This CDR3 reads CARSVLRGNTIYF. In nucleotides, the CDR3 is TGTGCCCGGAGTGTACTCAGGGGGAACACCATATATTTT. The complete variable domain, with remaining parts taken from reference TRBV30 and TRBJ1-3, reads SQTIHQWPATLVQPVGSPLSLECTVEGTSNPNLYWYRQAAGRGLQLLFYSVGIGQISSEVPQNLSASRPQDRQFILSSKKLLLSDSGFYLCARSVLRGNTIYFGEGSWLTVV.

The chain employs TRBV20-1 and TRBJ2-6, with 7 bases aligning to TRBD1. The CDR3 is 19 residues long. The germline V gene has CDR1 DFQATT and CDR2 SNEGSKA (reference sequence). The V and J ends lost 5 bases and 0 bases, in that order; junction bases with no gene match: 16. CDR3 nucleotide sequence: TGCAGTGCTTTGGCCCCGACCGGGACAGCGAACTCTGGGGCCAACGTCCTGACTTTC. Amino acids: CSALAPTGTANSGANVLTF.

This clonotype was seen only a few times. The chain carries TRBV5-1 and TRBJ2-1, with a tentative D call TRBD2 (6 bases). V shed 4 bases and J shed 5 bases, with 16 bases lying between them. CDR1 and CDR2 (germline): SGHRS, YFSETQ. The CDR3 sequence is 15 residues long. CDR3 sequence reads: CASSQGRRENNEQFF. The CDR3 bases are TGCGCCAGCAGCCAAGGGCGGCGGGAAAACAATGAGCAGTTCTTC.

In its sample, this clonotype was seen a few times. The V gene is TRBV6-4, the J gene TRBJ2-5; tentative D call: TRBD1 (6 bases). CDR1 is MRHNA, CDR2 SNTAGT, per germline. Between the trimmed V and J ends, which lost 5 bases and 4 bases, there was a span of 11 bases. This CDR3 comprises 13 residues. DNA for the CDR3: TGTGCCAGCAGTCCGGGACACCGAGAGACCCAGTACTTC. Protein product: CASSPGHRETQYF.

The rearrangement uses TRBV24-1 and TRBJ2-7, with D possibly matching TRBD2 (5 bases). Per the germline V gene, CDR1 is KGHDR and CDR2 is SFDVKD. V dropped 7 bases and J dropped 3 bases, with 18 bases sitting between them. This CDR3 has 15 residues. CDR3 nucleotides: TGTGCCACCAGCCCTTTATACAAAGGACTCTACGAGCAGTACTTC. This gives the protein CATSPLYKGLYEQYF.

This clonotype occurred a few times. J is TRBJ2-2 and V is TRBV5-1, with D maybe TRBD1 (6 bases). V lost 5 bases to trimming and J lost 5 bases, with 13 bases between them. The CDR3 length is 14 residues. From germline, CDR1 is SGHRS and CDR2 YFSETQ. The CDR3 DNA is TGCGCCAGCAGGGCCGGGACACTTACCGGGGAGCTGTTTTTT. This codes for CASRAGTLTGELFF.

This chain uses TRBV6-5 with TRBJ2-7; possibly TRBD1 or TRBD2 for D (6 bases each). The V end was cut by 0 bases, the J end by 3 bases, with 12 bases between. The germline gives CDR1 MNHEY, CDR2 SVGAGI. The CDR3 spans 15 residues. CDR3 in amino acids: CASSYSGGLYYEQYF. The DNA of the CDR3 is TGTGCCAGCAGTTACTCGGGGGGCCTGTACTACGAGCAGTACTTC.

The V gene is TRBV25-1, the J gene TRBJ1-2; maybe TRBD1 (6 bases). Per the germline V gene, CDR1 is MGHDK and CDR2 is SYGVNS. Trimming removed 2 bases from V and 2 bases from J, with 9 bases in between. The CDR3 spans 14 residues. CDR3 sequence reads: CASSEAGQNYGYTF. In nucleotides, the CDR3 is TGTGCCAGCAGTGAAGCCGGACAGAACTATGGCTACACCTTC.